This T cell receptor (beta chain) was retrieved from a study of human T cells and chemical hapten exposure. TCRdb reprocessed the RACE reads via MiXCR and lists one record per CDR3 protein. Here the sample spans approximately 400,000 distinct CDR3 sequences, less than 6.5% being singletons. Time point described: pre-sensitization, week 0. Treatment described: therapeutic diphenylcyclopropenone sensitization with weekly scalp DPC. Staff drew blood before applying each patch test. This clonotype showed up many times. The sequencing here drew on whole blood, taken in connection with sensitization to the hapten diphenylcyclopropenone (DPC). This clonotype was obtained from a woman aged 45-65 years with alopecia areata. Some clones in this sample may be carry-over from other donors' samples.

This chain's CDR3 is CASSVGTFTYEQYF. CDR3 nucleotide sequence: TGTGCCAGCAGCGTAGGGACTTTTACCTACGAGCAGTACTTC. The chain uses TRBV9 and TRBJ2-7; possibly TRBD2 for D (5 bases). Germline CDR1 and CDR2: SGDLS and YYNGEE. V lost 0 bases, J lost 2 bases, and 9 bases lay in between. The CDR3 loop spans 14 amino acids.